This TCR beta chain stems from a study of blood T cells in healthy people across ages. Germline assignment: CDR1 ENHRY and CDR2 SYGVKD. Trimming took off 5 bases at V and 4 bases at J, with 17 bases between the two ends. The CDR3 length is 15 residues. A second PCR of about 7 to 11 cycles used a sample-barcoded 5' primer and a J-beta primer mix. MiXCR, applied by TCRdb to the 5' RACE reads, yields one record per CDR3 protein. The repertoire holds some 750,000 distinct CDR3 sequences, 20% to 25% seen once, with about 20% in the top ten. This clonotype was observed a few times. The chain uses TRBV10-3 and TRBJ1-1, with a tentative D call TRBD1 (5 bases). The sequencing input was blood. The receptor was isolated from an older man in good health. CDR3 in DNA: TGTGCCATCAGTCGGCAGGGTGGGTTCGGCACTGAAGCTTTCTTT. It encodes CAISRQGGFGTEAFF.